This T cell receptor (beta chain) emerged from a study of regulatory T cells in long-lasting Graves disease. Specified time point: newly diagnosed GD, antithyroid drugs for less than 3 months. PBMCs provided the RNA from which the TCR library was made. This clonotype was seen ten or more times. Its specificity is not known. For TCR beta, libraries came from iRepertoire HTBI primers and Arm-PCR of CDR3 regions. TCRdb re-analysed the multiplex PCR reads in MiXCR, keeping a single row per CDR3 protein. The repertoire holds around 400,000 distinct CDR3 sequences, with around 16% as singletons. V lost 1 base and J 4 bases, leaving 10 bases between the germline ends. CDR1 is SQVTM, CDR2 ANQGSEA, per germline. This CDR3 has 13 amino acids. Regarding the study as a whole: Persistent Graves' patients showed less TCR diversity than newly diagnosed ones.

This clonotype was obtained from a female donor with Graves disease. This rearrangement joins TRBV29-1 to TRBJ2-5; no definite D call. The sequencing used peripheral blood mononuclear cells (PBMCs), collected at new diagnosis, from a patient treated with antithyroid drugs. The CDR3 sequence is CSVEVVLGETQYF. The CDR3 DNA sequence: TGCAGCGTTGAAGTGGTCTTAGGAGAGACCCAGTACTTC. The variable domain in full, with the rest retrieved from reference TRBV29-1 and TRBJ2-5, is SAVISQKPSRDICQRGTSLTIQCQVDSQVTMMFWYRQQPGQSLTLIATANQGSEATYESGFVIDKFPISRPNLTFSTLTVSNMSPEDSSIYLCSVEVVLGETQYFGPGTRLLVL.